Listed below are T cell receptor beta chains from one sample, sequenced in a study of blood T cell repertoires in COVID-19. The data were produced by immunoSEQ multiplex PCR, yet TCRdb's version contains in-frame clones alone and is incomplete. The profile shows under 300,000 clones, about four fifths of them singletons. The sample taken for sequencing was peripheral blood. Every receptor here comes from an elderly woman with acute or convalescent COVID-19. Both conserved end residues are part of each CDR3. D genes are given only for firm matches. Rows give clone size only sometimes, using once, few, many, or a class for an expanded clone.

d_call,j_call,v_call,clone_size,cdr3_aa,cdr3_nt
TRBD2,TRBJ2-4,TRBV19,.,CASSVGTSYIQYF,TGTGCCAGTAGTGTAGGGACTAGCTACATTCAGTACTTC
TRBD1,TRBJ2-7,TRBV2,.,CASSGLGGQGDF,TGTGCCAGCAGTGGGCTTGGGGGTCAGGGGGACTTC
.,TRBJ2-7,TRBV20-1,.,CSAYRTYEQYF,TGCAGTGCTTACAGAACCTACGAGCAGTACTTC
TRBD2,TRBJ2-7,TRBV28,.,CASITSGSSSYEQYF,TGTGCCAGCATTACTAGCGGGTCCAGCTCCTACGAGCAGTACTTC
TRBD1,TRBJ1-2,TRBV4-1,.,CASSLGQETYGYTF,TGCGCCAGCAGCCTCGGACAGGAAACCTATGGCTACACCTTC
.,TRBJ1-5,TRBV15,.,CATSRKTGTEQPQHF,TGTGCCACCAGCAGAAAAACAGGGACGGAACAGCCCCAGCATTTT
.,TRBJ1-5,TRBV10-3,.,CAISAGGVSNQPQHF,TGTGCCATCAGTGCGGGGGGTGTAAGCAATCAGCCCCAGCATTTT
.,TRBJ1-1,TRBV28,.,CASSLFPGEAFF,TGTGCCAGCAGTTTATTTCCAGGGGAAGCTTTCTTT
TRBD2,TRBJ2-1,TRBV7-9,.,CASSLVGPGGQFF,TGTGCCAGCAGCTTAGTTGGTCCGGGGGGGCAGTTCTTC
.,TRBJ1-1,TRBV6-5,.,CASSRRLNTEAFF,TGTGCCAGCAGTCGTCGTCTGAACACTGAAGCTTTCTTT
TRBD2,TRBJ2-1,TRBV10-3,once,CAIMSLAGSNVYNEQFF,TGTGCCATCATGAGCCTAGCGGGAAGTAATGTGTACAATGAGCAGTTCTTC
TRBD1,TRBJ1-3,TRBV12-5,.,CASGLVPDRGNVNTIYF,TGTGCTAGTGGTTTGGTACCCGACAGGGGGAATGTAAACACCATATATTTT
TRBD1,TRBJ1-4,TRBV7-9,.,CASSSTGAHEKLFF,TGTGCCAGCAGCTCTACAGGGGCCCATGAAAAACTGTTTTTT
.,TRBJ1-2,TRBV7-8,.,CASSLAAGVNYGYTF,TGTGCCAGCAGCTTAGCGGCAGGGGTAAACTATGGCTACACCTTC